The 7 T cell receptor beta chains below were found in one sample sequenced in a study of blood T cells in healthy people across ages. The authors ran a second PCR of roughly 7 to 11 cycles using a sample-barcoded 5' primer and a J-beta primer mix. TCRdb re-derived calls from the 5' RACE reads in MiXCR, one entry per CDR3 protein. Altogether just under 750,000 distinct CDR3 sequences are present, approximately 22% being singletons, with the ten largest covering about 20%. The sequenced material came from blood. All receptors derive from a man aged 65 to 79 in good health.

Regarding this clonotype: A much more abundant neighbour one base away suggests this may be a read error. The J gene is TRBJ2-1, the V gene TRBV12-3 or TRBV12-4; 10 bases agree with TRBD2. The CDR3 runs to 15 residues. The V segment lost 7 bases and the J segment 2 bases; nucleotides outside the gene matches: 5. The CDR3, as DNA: TGTGCCAGCACCCTAGCGGGAGTGCCCTACAATGAGCAGTTCTTC. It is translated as CASTLAGVPYNEQFF.

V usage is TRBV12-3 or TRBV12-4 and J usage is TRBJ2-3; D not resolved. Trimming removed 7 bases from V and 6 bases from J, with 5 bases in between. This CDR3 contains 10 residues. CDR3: CASMRDTQYF. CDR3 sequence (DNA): TGTGCCAGCATGAGGGATACGCAGTATTTT.

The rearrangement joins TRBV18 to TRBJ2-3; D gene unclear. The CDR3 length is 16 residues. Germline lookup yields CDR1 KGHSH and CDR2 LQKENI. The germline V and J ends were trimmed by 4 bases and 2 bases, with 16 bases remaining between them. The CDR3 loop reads CASSLSASRATDTQYF. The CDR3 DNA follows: TGTGCCAGCTCACTCTCGGCTTCTAGGGCCACAGATACGCAGTATTTT.

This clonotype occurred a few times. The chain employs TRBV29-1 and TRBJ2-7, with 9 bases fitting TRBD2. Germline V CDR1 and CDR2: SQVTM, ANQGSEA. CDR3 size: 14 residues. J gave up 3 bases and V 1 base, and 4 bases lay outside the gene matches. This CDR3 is CSVEVASGDYEQYF. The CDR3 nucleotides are TGCAGCGTTGAAGTGGCTAGCGGGGACTACGAGCAGTACTTC.

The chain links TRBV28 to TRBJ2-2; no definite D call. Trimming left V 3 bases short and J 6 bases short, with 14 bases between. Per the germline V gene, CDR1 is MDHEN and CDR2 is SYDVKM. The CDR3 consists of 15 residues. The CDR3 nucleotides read TGTGCCAGCAGTTTGCAGCCCTATGGCGCCGGGGAGCTGTTTTTT. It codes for CASSLQPYGAGELFF.

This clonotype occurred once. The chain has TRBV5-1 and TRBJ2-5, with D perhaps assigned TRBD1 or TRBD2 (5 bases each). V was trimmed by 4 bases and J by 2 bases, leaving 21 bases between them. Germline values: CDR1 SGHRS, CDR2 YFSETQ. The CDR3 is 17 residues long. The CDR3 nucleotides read TGCGCCAGCAGCCCGGGCGTTAGGGACGAAAGGCAAGAGACCCAGTACTTC. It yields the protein CASSPGVRDERQETQYF.

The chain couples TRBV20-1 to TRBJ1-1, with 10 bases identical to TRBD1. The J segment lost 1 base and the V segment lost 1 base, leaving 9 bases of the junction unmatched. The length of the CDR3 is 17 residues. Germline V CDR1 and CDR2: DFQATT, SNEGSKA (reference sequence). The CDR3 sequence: CSARVVDRGLRNTEAFF. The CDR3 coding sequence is TGCAGTGCTAGAGTCGTAGACAGGGGGCTGAGGAACACTGAAGCTTTCTTT.